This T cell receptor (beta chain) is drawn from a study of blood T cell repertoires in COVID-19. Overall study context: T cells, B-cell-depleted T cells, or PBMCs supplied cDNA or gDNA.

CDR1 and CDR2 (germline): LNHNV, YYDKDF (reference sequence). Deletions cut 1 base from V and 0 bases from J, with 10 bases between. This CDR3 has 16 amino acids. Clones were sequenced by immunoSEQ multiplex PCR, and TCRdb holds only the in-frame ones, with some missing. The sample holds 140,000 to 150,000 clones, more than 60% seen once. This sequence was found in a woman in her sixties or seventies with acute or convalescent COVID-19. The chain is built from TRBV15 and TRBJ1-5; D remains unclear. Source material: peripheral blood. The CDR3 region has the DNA TGTGCCACCAGCAGAGCGGCTTCAGGTAGCAATCAGCCCCAGCATTTT. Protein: CATSRAASGSNQPQHF.